This entry is about one T cell receptor beta chain. Antigen: not known. Profiled with immunoSEQ multiplex PCR; TCRdb holds only in-frame clones, not every one. Among 100,000 to 150,000 clones listed, 65% to 90% were seen once. These data are taken from a study of T cell responses to AZD1222 COVID-19 vaccine. Study observations and caveats: Reports indicate that nearly half of spike-specific TCRs are directed at unmutated variant regions. Repertoire sampling was restricted to post-peak T cell response timepoints. AZD1222 recipients seropositive at baseline numbered only six or seven.

The trim removed 1 base at V and 6 bases at J, leaving 2 bases unmatched. The V gene's germline CDR1 is MGHRA and CDR2 YSYEKL. The CDR3 runs to 14 residues. Specimen: peripheral blood, collected on day 0 of AZD1222 vaccination. This clonotype was obtained from an adult in good health. The chain carries TRBV4-1 and TRBJ2-7; 11 nucleotides align to TRBD1. DNA of the CDR3: TGCGCCAGCAGCCAAGCGGGACAGGGGGGCGAGCAGTACTTC. Residues: CASSQAGQGGEQYF.